The 7 T cell receptor beta chains below were found in one sample sequenced in a study of cytomegalovirus exposure and HLA in healthy donors. PCR amplification relied on 60 Vbeta primers (plus 13 Jbeta primers). Here immunoSEQ multiplex PCR was the method, and the copy in TCRdb shows in-frame clones only, minus some. The table has 100,000 to 120,000 clones, approximately 80% seen once. The sequencing sample was made of PBMCs. The source of these receptors is a woman aged 25 to 45 in good health and CMV-seropositive.

The V and J genes are TRBV18 and TRBJ1-5; no definite D call. The ends were cut back, 3 bases at V and 12 bases at J, with 15 bases in the middle. Germline V gene data show CDR1 as KGHSH and CDR2 as LQKENI. The CDR3 is 13 amino acids. The CDR3 nucleotides read TGTGCCAGCTCACCCTCGGGCGGGTCGGACCAGCATTTT. Protein: CASSPSGGSDQHF.

The gene calls are TRBV30 and TRBJ1-2, with D perhaps TRBD1 (5 bases). This CDR3 comprises 14 residues. V lost 2 bases and J lost 4, with 14 bases in between. CDR1 GTSNPN and CDR2 SVGIG come from the germline V gene (reference sequence). The CDR3, as DNA: TGTGCCTGGAGTCACGGGGGTAAGAGCTATGGCTACACCTTC. Translation gives CAWSHGGKSYGYTF.

The chain links TRBV5-1 to TRBJ2-7; TRBD2 agrees at 8 bases. CDR1 and CDR2 (germline): SGHRS, YFSETQ. The CDR3 runs 13 residues. V dropped 5 bases and J dropped 4; count of bases not matched to a gene: 5. CDR3 protein: CASRESSGYEQYF. In DNA, the CDR3 is TGCGCCAGCAGAGAGTCTAGCGGGTACGAGCAGTACTTC.

This clone showed up just once. This chain uses TRBV29-1 with TRBJ2-7; 14 positions match TRBD2. Unmatched junction bases numbered 3, after V lost 7 bases and J lost 1 base. This CDR3 contains 14 residues. Germline CDR1 SQVTM, CDR2 ANQGSEA. The DNA for the CDR3 is TGCAGCGGGGGGACTAGCGGGAGATCCTACGAGCAGTACTTC. Amino acid sequence: CSGGTSGRSYEQYF.

This chain connects TRBV30 to TRBJ2-2; 13 positions agree with TRBD2. Germline CDR1 and CDR2: GTSNPN and SVGIG (reference sequence). J gave up 7 bases and V 3 bases, and 11 bases lay outside the gene matches. The CDR3 is 17 amino acids. The CDR3 DNA follows: TGTGCCTGGAGAGCCACTAGCGGGAGGGCCGGGGGCGGGGAGCTGTTTTTT. Translation: CAWRATSGRAGGGELFF.

This clone was seen only a few times. The genes are TRBV4-1 and TRBJ1-1; D is unresolved. Germline CDR1 and CDR2: MGHRA and YSYEKL. The CDR3 is 14 residues long. Trimming removed 0 bases from V and 0 bases from J, with 5 bases in between. The CDR3 region has the DNA TGCGCCAGCAGCCAAGATGCGGTGAACACTGAAGCTTTCTTT. Its translation: CASSQDAVNTEAFF.

The genes are TRBV29-1 and TRBJ1-2; D perhaps matches TRBD1 (5 bases). Germline CDR1 reads SQVTM; CDR2 reads ANQGSEA. The V end was cut by 0 bases, the J end by 5 bases, with 13 bases between. The CDR3 runs 14 residues. CDR3 DNA sequence: TGCAGCGTTGAAGATCGAGGAGGGGCGTATGGCTACACCTTC. Translated, it gives CSVEDRGGAYGYTF.